These 14 T cell receptor beta chains came from one sample sequenced in a study of naive and memory T cell subsets. The SP2 primer and nested alpha and beta constant region primers amplified ligated cDNA in four rounds. TCRdb redid the calling of the UMI-ligation and nested PCR reads with MiXCR, one entry per CDR3 protein. The sample records around 24,000 distinct CDR3 sequences, roughly 5.2% being singletons. An oligonucleotide containing a UMI was ligated to the 3' end of TCR cDNA. Sample: blood. The receptors shown here come from an adult in good health.

This clonotype appeared many times. V gene TRBV7-2 combines with J gene TRBJ2-1; TRBD2 might be the D (6 bases). Germline CDR1 reads SGHTA; CDR2 reads FQGNSA. The CDR3 is made up of 18 amino acids. V was shortened by 2 bases and J by 5 bases, with 22 bases between the two germline ends. The CDR3 nucleotides are TGTGCCAGCAGCTTAATCGGTGCGGGGCCCACCACCGACAATGAGCAGTTCTTC. This codes for CASSLIGAGPTTDNEQFF.

This clonotype was found many times. V usage is TRBV29-1 and J usage is TRBJ2-5, with TRBD2 matching over 13 bases. V dropped 5 bases and J dropped 3; count of bases not matched to a gene: 12. The CDR3 is 17 amino acids. Per germline, CDR1 SQVTM and CDR2 ANQGSEA. The CDR3 sequence is CSVQPLLLAGGEETQYF. CDR3 sequence (DNA): TGCAGCGTTCAGCCCCTATTACTAGCGGGAGGGGAAGAGACCCAGTACTTC.

This clonotype has a count of ten or more. The chain combines TRBV5-1 with TRBJ2-2; TRBD2 matches 14 bases. V dropped 3 bases and J dropped 6; count of bases not matched to a gene: 4. Germline V gene data show CDR1 as SGHRS and CDR2 as YFSETQ. There are 16 residues in the CDR3. CDR3 in DNA: TGCGCCAGCAGCTCCGGGACTAGCGGGAGTGCCGGGGAGCTGTTTTTT. Its protein is CASSSGTSGSAGELFF.

The chain combines TRBV7-2 with TRBJ2-7; D may match TRBD1 or TRBD2 (5 bases each). V gave up 0 bases and J gave up 4 bases, with 13 bases separating them. CDR3 size: 15 residues. Germline V gene lookup returns CDR1 SGHTA and CDR2 FQGNSA. The CDR3 spells CASSLAGTVQYEQYF. The CDR3 nucleotides read TGTGCCAGCAGCTTAGCTGGGACGGTACAATACGAGCAGTACTTC.

In this sample, this clonotype turned up many times. The CDR3 protein is CASSTGQGEEKLFF. In nucleotides, the CDR3 is TGTGCCAGCAGTACTGGACAGGGGGAGGAAAAACTGTTTTTT. The chain joins TRBV12-3 or TRBV12-4 to TRBJ1-4, with TRBD1 matching over 10 bases. V was clipped by 5 bases and J by 8 bases; unmatched bases: 5. The CDR3 runs to 14 residues.

This clonotype was counted at least ten times. The chain uses TRBV25-1 and TRBJ1-1, with unresolved D. CDR1 is MGHDK, CDR2 SYGVNS, per germline. The CDR3 consists of 15 residues. Trimming removed 1 base from V and 6 bases from J, with 15 bases in between. The CDR3 DNA is TGTGCCAGCAGTGAATTGAGTGGGGAAAGGCCTGAAGCTTTCTTT. It encodes CASSELSGERPEAFF. The variable domain in full, completed from reference TRBV25-1 and TRBJ1-1, reads EADIYQTPRYLVIGTGKKITLECSQTMGHDKMYWYQQDPGMELHLIHYSYGVNSTEKGDLSSESTVSRIRTEHFPLTLESARPSHTSQYLCASSELSGERPEAFFGQGTRLTVV.

This chain uses TRBV6-5 with TRBJ1-2, with 9 nucleotides matching TRBD1. The length of the CDR3 is 17 residues. V lost 0 bases to trimming and J lost 6 bases; unmatched junction nucleotides: 11. CDR1 and CDR2 (germline): MNHEY, SVGAGI. This chain's CDR3 is CASSYSLQGAGANGYTF. The DNA of the CDR3 is TGTGCCAGCAGTTACTCGCTACAGGGGGCGGGGGCCAATGGCTACACCTTC.

At least ten counts were recorded for this clonotype. V is TRBV14 and J is TRBJ1-1, with D possibly TRBD1 on 5 matching bases. The V gene lost 1 base and the J gene lost 2 bases, with 11 bases spanning the gap. The CDR3 is 15 amino acids. Per the germline V gene, CDR1 is SGHDN and CDR2 is FVKESK. The CDR3 DNA is TGTGCCAGCAGCCAAGTCGTGGGGCTAAACACTGAAGCTTTCTTT. The encoded protein is CASSQVVGLNTEAFF.

This chain uses TRBV29-1 with TRBJ2-4; D is ambiguous. This CDR3 has 12 amino acids. The germline gives CDR1 SQVTM, CDR2 ANQGSEA. V was trimmed by 6 bases and J by 0 bases, leaving 6 bases between them. The CDR3 loop reads CSVSLAKNIQYF. The CDR3 region has the DNA TGCAGCGTGTCTCTAGCCAAAAACATTCAGTACTTC.

The table lists this clonotype with many counts. This chain uses TRBV12-3 or TRBV12-4 with TRBJ2-1; the D gene is possibly TRBD2 (5 bases). The CDR3 spans 11 residues. Between the trimmed V and J ends, which lost 1 base and 15 bases, there was a span of 10 bases. This CDR3 reads CASSLDGSPFF. The CDR3 nucleotides are TGTGCCAGCAGTTTAGATGGGAGTCCGTTCTTC.

Many counts were recorded for this clonotype. The chain couples TRBV7-2 to TRBJ2-1; 8 bases fit TRBD2. Per germline, CDR1 SGHTA and CDR2 FQGNSA. There are 14 residues in the CDR3. V shed 0 bases and J 8 bases; nucleotides not matched to a gene: 3. The CDR3 DNA follows: TGTGCCAGCAGCTTAGCAGCGGGAGTGGATGAGCAGTTCTTC. Translating it yields CASSLAAGVDEQFF.

At least ten counts were recorded for this clonotype. The V and J genes are TRBV10-3 and TRBJ1-4; D call uncertain. Trimming took 4 bases from V and 6 from J, leaving 9 bases between them. The CDR3 covers 13 residues. Germline-derived CDR1 and CDR2 are ENHRY and SYGVKD. The CDR3 is CAISALNDEKLFF. DNA for the CDR3: TGTGCCATCAGTGCTCTTAATGATGAAAAACTGTTTTTT.

This chain links TRBV7-2 with TRBJ2-1, with no clear D. The V gene's germline CDR1 is SGHTA and CDR2 FQGNSA. The CDR3 has 16 residues. Trimming removed 2 bases at V and 7 bases at J, with 18 bases between. The CDR3 DNA reads as TGTGCCAGCAGCTTAAATTCGGGTTGGGTGAGGAATGAGCAGTTCTTC. Protein sequence: CASSLNSGWVRNEQFF.

The sample holds many counts of this clonotype. The chain employs TRBV29-1 and TRBJ1-4, with TRBD1 matching 7 bases. Germline V gene sequence: CDR1 SQVTM, CDR2 ANQGSEA. V gave up 5 bases and J gave up 0 bases; unmatched junction bases: 12. The CDR3 contains 17 residues. As DNA, the CDR3 is TGCAGCGTTTCGTCACAGGGGCCCCTTGCAACTAATGAAAAACTGTTTTTT. Its protein product is CSVSSQGPLATNEKLFF.